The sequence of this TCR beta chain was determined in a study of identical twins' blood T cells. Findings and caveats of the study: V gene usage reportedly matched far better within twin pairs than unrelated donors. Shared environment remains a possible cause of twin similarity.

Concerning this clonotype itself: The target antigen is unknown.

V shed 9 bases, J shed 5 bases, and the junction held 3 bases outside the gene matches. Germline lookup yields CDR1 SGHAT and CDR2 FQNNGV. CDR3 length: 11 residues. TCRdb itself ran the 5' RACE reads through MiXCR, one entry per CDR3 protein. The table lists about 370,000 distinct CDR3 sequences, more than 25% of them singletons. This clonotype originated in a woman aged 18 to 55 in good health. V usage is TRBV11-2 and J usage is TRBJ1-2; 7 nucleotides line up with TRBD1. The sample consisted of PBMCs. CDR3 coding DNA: TGTGCCAGTTCAGGGGGGTATGGCTACACCTTC. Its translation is CASSGGYGYTF.